This T cell receptor (beta chain) was recovered during a study of human T cells and chemical hapten exposure. Whole-study context: TCR yields per sample varied, mainly owing to small pooled library volume differences.

Study-wide results and caveats: DPC sensitization left the count of TCRs above 1 in 1000 unchanged.

The V gene end was trimmed by 6 bases and the J gene end by 9 bases; junction bases not matched to a gene: 5. The CDR3 is 14 residues long. Germline loops: CDR1 MNHEY, CDR2 SVGEGT. Individual cDNA molecules in this library carried unique molecular identifiers. Original handling: From around 20,000 to 690,000 TCRs were found per sample, with a median of around 100,000. TCRdb redid the calling of the reads with MiXCR, one entry per CDR3 protein. The V and J calls, along with clone size, are taken from TCRdb and not from the paper's own processing. The sample shows roughly 120,000 distinct CDR3 sequences, approximately 9% of them seen only once. This clonotype came up many times. Its antigen is undetermined. From whole blood left unfractionated, total RNA was extracted.

This chain uses TRBV6-2 or TRBV6-3 with TRBJ1-6; 10 nucleotides match TRBD1. The source of this sequence is a human donor in good health. Some clones in this sample may be carry-over from other donors' samples. The sequenced sample was whole blood. CDR3 DNA sequence: TGTGCCAGCAGCCGACAGGGGGCTACTTCACCCCTCCACTTT. It encodes CASSRQGATSPLHF.